The following is a T cell receptor (beta chain) sequence with its context. This sample is drawn from a study of cytomegalovirus exposure and HLA in healthy donors. Looked up from germline, CDR1 is WNHNN and CDR2 is SYGVQD (reference sequence). This CDR3 comprises 17 residues. V lost 7 bases and J lost 3, with 22 bases in between. PCR primers comprised 60 Vbeta and 13 Jbeta primers. The assay was immunoSEQ multiplex PCR, and TCRdb's table has in-frame clones only and misses some. The repertoire shows some 48,000 clones; the top ten hold 6.1%. Sequencing used PBMCs. The clonotype comes from a male donor in good health and CMV-seropositive. The gene calls are TRBV10-1 and TRBJ1-3; the D gene is possibly TRBD1 (5 bases). This CDR3 is CASTRGGAEAGGNTIYF. The CDR3 nucleotides are TGCGCCAGCACTCGCGGCGGGGCAGAGGCTGGTGGAAACACCATATATTTT.